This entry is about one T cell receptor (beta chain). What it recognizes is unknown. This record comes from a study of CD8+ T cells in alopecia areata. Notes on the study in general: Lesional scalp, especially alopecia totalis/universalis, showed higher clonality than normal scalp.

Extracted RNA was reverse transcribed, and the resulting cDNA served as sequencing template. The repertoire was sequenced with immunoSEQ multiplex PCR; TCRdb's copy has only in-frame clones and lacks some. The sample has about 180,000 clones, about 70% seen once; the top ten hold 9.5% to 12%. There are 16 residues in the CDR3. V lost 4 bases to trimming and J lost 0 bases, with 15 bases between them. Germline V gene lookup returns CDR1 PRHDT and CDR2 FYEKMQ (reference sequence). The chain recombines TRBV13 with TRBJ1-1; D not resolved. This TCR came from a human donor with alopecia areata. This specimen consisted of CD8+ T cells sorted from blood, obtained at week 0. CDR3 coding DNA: TGTGCCAGCAGCTCCCGAAAGCAACAGCTGAACACTGAAGCTTTCTTT. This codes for CASSSRKQQLNTEAFF.